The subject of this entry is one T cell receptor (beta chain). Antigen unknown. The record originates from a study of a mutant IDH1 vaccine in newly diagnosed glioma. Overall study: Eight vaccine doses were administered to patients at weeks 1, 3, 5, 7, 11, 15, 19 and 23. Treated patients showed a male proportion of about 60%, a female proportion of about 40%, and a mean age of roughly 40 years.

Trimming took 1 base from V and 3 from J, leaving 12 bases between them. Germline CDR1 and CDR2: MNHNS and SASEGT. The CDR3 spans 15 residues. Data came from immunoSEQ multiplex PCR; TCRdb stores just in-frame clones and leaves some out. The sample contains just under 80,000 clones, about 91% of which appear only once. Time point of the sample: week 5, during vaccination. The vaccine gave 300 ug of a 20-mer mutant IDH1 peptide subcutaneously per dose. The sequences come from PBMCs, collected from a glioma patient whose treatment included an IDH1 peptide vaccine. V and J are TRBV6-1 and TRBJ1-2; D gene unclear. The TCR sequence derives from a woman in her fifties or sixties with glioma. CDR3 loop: CASSEGVLVHYGYTF. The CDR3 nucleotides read TGTGCCAGCAGTGAAGGGGTACTGGTTCACTATGGCTACACCTTC.